These T cell receptor beta chains were read from a single sample in a study of shared clonotypes between healthy human individuals. Using immunoSEQ multiplex PCR, the repertoire was profiled, and TCRdb retains in-frame clones only, with some absent. In the table there are 700,000 or so clones, 60% to 80% of which are singletons. Sample: memory CD4+ T cells sorted from blood. The receptors here all came from a woman aged 25-40 years in good health. CDR3s include the opening cysteine and the closing phenylalanine or tryptophan. The D gene is left open where the match is weak. The size entry is marked missing in some rows and otherwise reads once, few, many or a size class.

d_gene: TRBD1; v_gene: TRBV5-5; j_gene: TRBJ1-3; len: 14; abundance: NA; CDR3aa: CASSPDRGLNTIYF; CDR3nt: TGTGCCAGCAGCCCGGACAGGGGGCTCAACACCATATATTTT
d_gene: NA; v_gene: TRBV28; j_gene: TRBJ1-5; len: 14; abundance: NA; CDR3aa: CASRNTGNGQPQHF; CDR3nt: TGTGCCAGCAGGAATACAGGGAACGGTCAGCCCCAGCATTTT
d_gene: NA; v_gene: TRBV7-9; j_gene: TRBJ2-5; len: 11; abundance: NA; CDR3aa: CATGFQETQYF; CDR3nt: TGTGCCACAGGGTTCCAAGAGACCCAGTACTTC
d_gene: TRBD2; v_gene: TRBV27; j_gene: TRBJ2-7; len: 16; abundance: few; CDR3aa: CASSLGTSGRRYEQYF; CDR3nt: TGTGCCAGCAGTCTCGGGACTAGCGGGAGAAGGTACGAGCAGTACTTC
d_gene: TRBD2; v_gene: TRBV28; j_gene: TRBJ2-3; len: 15; abundance: NA; CDR3aa: CASSLGGAQADTQYF; CDR3nt: TGTGCCAGCAGCCTCGGGGGGGCGCAGGCAGATACGCAGTATTTT
d_gene: TRBD1; v_gene: TRBV19; j_gene: TRBJ2-2; len: 15; abundance: NA; CDR3aa: CASSIGIQGAGELFF; CDR3nt: TGTGCCAGTAGTATAGGCATACAGGGGGCCGGGGAGCTGTTTTTT
d_gene: NA; v_gene: TRBV30; j_gene: TRBJ1-5; len: 14; abundance: NA; CDR3aa: CAWSVGAENQPQHF; CDR3nt: TGTGCCTGGAGTGTTGGAGCAGAAAATCAGCCCCAGCATTTT
d_gene: NA; v_gene: TRBV2; j_gene: TRBJ2-5; len: 13; abundance: NA; CDR3aa: CASSEDREETQYF; CDR3nt: TGTGCCAGCAGTGAAGATCGAGAGGAGACCCAGTACTTC
d_gene: NA; v_gene: TRBV4-2; j_gene: TRBJ2-1; len: 15; abundance: NA; CDR3aa: CASSQQRSSYNEQFF; CDR3nt: TGTGCCAGCAGCCAGCAACGAAGCTCCTACAATGAGCAGTTCTTC
d_gene: NA; v_gene: TRBV7-9; j_gene: TRBJ2-6; len: 14; abundance: NA; CDR3aa: CASSFGSGANVLTF; CDR3nt: TGTGCCAGCAGCTTTGGCTCTGGGGCCAACGTCCTGACTTTC
d_gene: TRBD2; v_gene: TRBV18; j_gene: TRBJ2-1; len: 18; abundance: NA; CDR3aa: CASSPQTSGRGSYNEQFF; CDR3nt: TGTGCCAGCTCACCGCAGACTAGCGGGAGGGGATCCTACAATGAGCAGTTCTTC
d_gene: TRBD2; v_gene: TRBV28; j_gene: TRBJ2-5; len: 15; abundance: NA; CDR3aa: CASSLKAGGLETQYF; CDR3nt: TGTGCCAGCAGCCTAAAAGCGGGGGGATTAGAGACCCAGTACTTC
d_gene: NA; v_gene: TRBV25-1; j_gene: TRBJ2-7; len: 15; abundance: NA; CDR3aa: CASSESSGAWNEQYF; CDR3nt: TGTGCCAGCAGTGAAAGTTCAGGGGCTTGGAACGAGCAGTACTTC
d_gene: TRBD2; v_gene: TRBV11-3; j_gene: TRBJ2-1; len: 17; abundance: NA; CDR3aa: CASSLDLGAGVDNEQFF; CDR3nt: TGTGCCAGCAGCTTAGATCTCGGAGCGGGAGTGGACAATGAGCAGTTCTTC
d_gene: TRBD1; v_gene: TRBV25-1; j_gene: TRBJ2-4; len: 16; abundance: NA; CDR3aa: CASSAHPQGAKNIQYF; CDR3nt: TGTGCCAGCAGTGCCCATCCACAGGGGGCCAAAAACATTCAGTACTTC
d_gene: NA; v_gene: TRBV4-2; j_gene: TRBJ2-2; len: 15; abundance: NA; CDR3aa: CASSKDITNTGELFF; CDR3nt: TGTGCCAGCAGCAAGGACATTACGAACACCGGGGAGCTGTTTTTT
d_gene: TRBD1; v_gene: TRBV7-9; j_gene: TRBJ1-3; len: 15; abundance: many; CDR3aa: CASSLWTGTGNTIYF; CDR3nt: TGTGCCAGCAGCCTATGGACAGGCACTGGAAACACCATATATTTT
d_gene: NA; v_gene: TRBV30; j_gene: TRBJ1-6; len: 13; abundance: NA; CDR3aa: CACNRVLGSPLHF; CDR3nt: TGTGCCTGTAACAGGGTTTTAGGTTCACCCCTCCACTTT
d_gene: NA; v_gene: TRBV5-1; j_gene: TRBJ2-3; len: 13; abundance: NA; CDR3aa: CASSPTSTDTQYF; CDR3nt: TGCGCCAGCAGCCCGACTAGCACAGATACGCAGTATTTT
d_gene: NA; v_gene: TRBV7-2; j_gene: TRBJ1-1; len: 14; abundance: NA; CDR3aa: CASSLQGRRTEAFF; CDR3nt: TGTGCCAGCAGCTTACAGGGTCGGAGGACTGAAGCTTTCTTT
d_gene: TRBD2; v_gene: TRBV4-1; j_gene: TRBJ2-5; len: 17; abundance: NA; CDR3aa: CASSHLGLADSKETQYF; CDR3nt: TGCGCCAGCAGCCACCTTGGACTAGCGGATTCTAAAGAGACCCAGTACTTC
d_gene: TRBD1; v_gene: TRBV29-1; j_gene: TRBJ1-1; len: 11; abundance: few; CDR3aa: CSGQGITEAFF; CDR3nt: TGCAGCGGACAGGGGATCACTGAAGCTTTCTTT
d_gene: TRBD2; v_gene: TRBV28; j_gene: TRBJ2-1; len: 18; abundance: NA; CDR3aa: CASSLERLAGGPRHEQFF; CDR3nt: TGTGCCAGCAGTTTAGAACGACTAGCGGGAGGGCCACGGCATGAGCAGTTCTTC
d_gene: TRBD2; v_gene: TRBV7-2; j_gene: TRBJ2-1; len: 15; abundance: NA; CDR3aa: CASSFSAGGQNEQFF; CDR3nt: TGTGCCAGCAGCTTCTCAGCGGGAGGACAAAATGAGCAGTTCTTC
d_gene: NA; v_gene: TRBV19; j_gene: TRBJ1-1; len: 13; abundance: NA; CDR3aa: CASSPVMNTEAFF; CDR3nt: TGTGCCAGTAGTCCGGTTATGAACACTGAAGCTTTCTTT
d_gene: NA; v_gene: TRBV2; j_gene: TRBJ1-2; len: 11; abundance: NA; CDR3aa: CASSADGGCTF; CDR3nt: TGTGCCAGCAGTGCGGACGGCGGGTGCACCTTC
d_gene: NA; v_gene: TRBV27; j_gene: TRBJ2-2; len: 16; abundance: few; CDR3aa: CASSSVAWSDTGELFF; CDR3nt: TGTGCCAGCAGTTCCGTTGCCTGGTCGGACACCGGGGAGCTGTTTTTT
d_gene: TRBD1; v_gene: TRBV7-9; j_gene: TRBJ2-1; len: 16; abundance: few; CDR3aa: CASRLETGGIHNEQFF; CDR3nt: TGTGCCAGCAGGTTAGAGACAGGGGGAATCCACAATGAGCAGTTCTTC
d_gene: NA; v_gene: TRBV1; j_gene: TRBJ2-7; len: 17; abundance: NA; CDR3aa: CTSSQESWTSGRHEQYF; CDR3nt: TGCACCAGCAGCCAAGAGTCTTGGACTAGCGGGAGACACGAGCAGTACTTC
d_gene: NA; v_gene: TRBV7-2; j_gene: TRBJ1-2; len: 14; abundance: NA; CDR3aa: CASSSTQGNYGYTF; CDR3nt: TGTGCCAGCAGCTCAACCCAGGGGAACTATGGCTACACCTTC
d_gene: NA; v_gene: TRBV6-6; j_gene: TRBJ2-1; len: 12; abundance: NA; CDR3aa: CASSTGNNEQFF; CDR3nt: TGTGCCAGCAGTACTGGGAACAATGAGCAGTTCTTC
d_gene: TRBD1; v_gene: TRBV27; j_gene: TRBJ1-6; len: 15; abundance: NA; CDR3aa: CASSPTDRESSPLHF; CDR3nt: TGTGCCAGCAGTCCCACCGACAGGGAGAGTTCACCCCTCCACTTT
d_gene: NA; v_gene: TRBV18; j_gene: TRBJ2-7; len: 16; abundance: NA; CDR3aa: CASSPVQTLGSYEQYF; CDR3nt: TGTGCCAGCTCACCAGTTCAGACTCTCGGAAGTTACGAGCAGTACTTC
d_gene: NA; v_gene: TRBV5-1; j_gene: TRBJ1-2; len: 14; abundance: NA; CDR3aa: CASSLVAGIGGYTF; CDR3nt: TGCGCCAGCAGCTTGGTGGCGGGTATCGGTGGCTACACCTTC
d_gene: TRBD1; v_gene: TRBV30; j_gene: TRBJ1-2; len: 13; abundance: NA; CDR3aa: CAWNRGLEYGYTF; CDR3nt: TGTGCCTGGAACAGGGGGCTCGAGTATGGCTACACCTTC
d_gene: NA; v_gene: TRBV14; j_gene: TRBJ2-1; len: 19; abundance: NA; CDR3aa: CASSQEGGSWGSSYNEQFF; CDR3nt: TGTGCCAGCAGCCAAGAAGGGGGGTCGTGGGGCAGCTCCTACAATGAGCAGTTCTTC
d_gene: NA; v_gene: TRBV27; j_gene: TRBJ2-6; len: 16; abundance: NA; CDR3aa: CASSAVGAPGANVLTF; CDR3nt: TGTGCCAGCAGTGCGGTAGGTGCACCGGGGGCCAACGTCCTGACTTTC
d_gene: NA; v_gene: TRBV18; j_gene: TRBJ2-2; len: 15; abundance: NA; CDR3aa: CASSPKKANTGELFF; CDR3nt: TGTGCCAGCTCACCAAAAAAGGCAAACACCGGGGAGCTGTTTTTT
d_gene: TRBD2; v_gene: TRBV29-1; j_gene: TRBJ2-5; len: 12; abundance: NA; CDR3aa: CSVREGQETQYF; CDR3nt: TGCAGCGTTCGGGAGGGCCAAGAGACCCAGTACTTC
d_gene: NA; v_gene: TRBV28; j_gene: TRBJ1-3; len: 13; abundance: NA; CDR3aa: CASSLLVGNTIYF; CDR3nt: TGTGCCAGCAGTTTATTGGTTGGAAACACCATATATTTT
d_gene: NA; v_gene: TRBV15; j_gene: TRBJ1-2; len: 15; abundance: once; CDR3aa: CATSPHLKANYGYTF; CDR3nt: TGTGCCACCAGCCCTCACCTAAAAGCTAACTATGGCTACACCTTC